Sequencing of this TCR beta chain was carried out in a study of shared clonotypes between healthy human individuals. The data were produced by immunoSEQ multiplex PCR, yet TCRdb's version contains in-frame clones alone and is incomplete. The sample includes over 1.4 million clones, over 95% of them seen just once. The TCR comes from a man aged 30 to 45 in good health. What was sequenced was naive CD4+ T cells sorted from blood. The sample's subset: CD45RA+ positively selected.

CDR3 sequence: CASSLGSTISYEQYF. CDR3 nucleotide sequence: TGCGCCAGCAGCTTGGGATCGACTATTTCCTACGAGCAGTACTTC. This chain links TRBV5-1 with TRBJ2-7; D may be TRBD2 (5 bases). Trimming removed 0 bases at V and 1 base at J, with 11 bases between. The germline gives CDR1 SGHRS, CDR2 YFSETQ. This CDR3 has 15 amino acids.